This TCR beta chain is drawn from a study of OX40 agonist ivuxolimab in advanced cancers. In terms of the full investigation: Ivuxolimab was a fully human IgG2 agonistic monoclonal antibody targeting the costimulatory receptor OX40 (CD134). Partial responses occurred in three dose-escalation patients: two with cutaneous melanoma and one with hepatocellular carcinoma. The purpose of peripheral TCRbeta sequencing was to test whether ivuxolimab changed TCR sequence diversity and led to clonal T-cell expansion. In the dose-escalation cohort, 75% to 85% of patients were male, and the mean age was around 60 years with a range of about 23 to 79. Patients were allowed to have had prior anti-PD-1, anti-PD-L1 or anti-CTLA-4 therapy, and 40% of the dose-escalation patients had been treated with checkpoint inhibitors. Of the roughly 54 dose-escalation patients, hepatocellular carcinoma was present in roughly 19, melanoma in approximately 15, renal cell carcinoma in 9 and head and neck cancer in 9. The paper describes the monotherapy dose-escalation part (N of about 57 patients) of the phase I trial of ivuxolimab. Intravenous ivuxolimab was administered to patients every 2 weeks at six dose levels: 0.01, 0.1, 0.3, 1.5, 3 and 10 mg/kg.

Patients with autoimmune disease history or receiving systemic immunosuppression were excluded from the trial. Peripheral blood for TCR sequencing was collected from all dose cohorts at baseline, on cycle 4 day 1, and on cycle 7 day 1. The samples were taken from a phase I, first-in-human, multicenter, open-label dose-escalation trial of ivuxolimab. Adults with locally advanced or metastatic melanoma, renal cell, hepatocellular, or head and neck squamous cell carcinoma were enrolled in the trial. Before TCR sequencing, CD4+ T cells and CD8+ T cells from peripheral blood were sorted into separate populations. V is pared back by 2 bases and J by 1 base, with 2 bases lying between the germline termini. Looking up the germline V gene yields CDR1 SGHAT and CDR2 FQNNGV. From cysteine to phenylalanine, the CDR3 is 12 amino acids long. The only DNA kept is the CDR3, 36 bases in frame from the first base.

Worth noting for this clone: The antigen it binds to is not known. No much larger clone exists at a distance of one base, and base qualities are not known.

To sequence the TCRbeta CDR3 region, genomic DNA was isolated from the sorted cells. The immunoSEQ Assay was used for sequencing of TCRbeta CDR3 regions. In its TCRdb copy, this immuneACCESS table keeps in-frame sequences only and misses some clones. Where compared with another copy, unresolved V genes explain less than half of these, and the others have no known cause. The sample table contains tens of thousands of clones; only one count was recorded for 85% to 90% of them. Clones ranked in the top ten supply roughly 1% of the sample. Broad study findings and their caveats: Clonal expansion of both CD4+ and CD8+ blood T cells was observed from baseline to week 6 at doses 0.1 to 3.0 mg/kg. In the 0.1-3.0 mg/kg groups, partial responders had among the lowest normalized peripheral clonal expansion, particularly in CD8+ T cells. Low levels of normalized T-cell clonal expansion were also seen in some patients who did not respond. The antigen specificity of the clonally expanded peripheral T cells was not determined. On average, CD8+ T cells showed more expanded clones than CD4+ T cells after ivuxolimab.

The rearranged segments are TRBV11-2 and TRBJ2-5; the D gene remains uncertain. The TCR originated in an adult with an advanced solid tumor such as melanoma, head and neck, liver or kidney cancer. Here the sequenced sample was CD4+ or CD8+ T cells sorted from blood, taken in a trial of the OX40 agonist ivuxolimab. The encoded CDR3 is CASSLIQETQYF. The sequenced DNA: TGTGCCAGCAGCTTAATCCAAGAGACCCAGTACTTC.